This record concerns one T cell receptor beta chain sequence. One junction end does not reproduce the germline sequence, and a read error may be involved. The CDR3 runs to 13 residues. Germline V gene lookup returns CDR1 SGHTA and CDR2 FQGNSA. MiXCR was run by TCRdb on the 5' RACE reads, yielding one entry per CDR3 protein. The sample yields fewer than 200,000 distinct CDR3 sequences, 15% to 20% seen once. These data are taken from a study of T-cell memory formation after mild COVID-19. The V call is TRBV7-2, the J call TRBJ1-4; D not certain. The sequence derives from a man aged 18 to 30 who had mild COVID-19 (a few samples of this study predate the infection). Cell type and time point are not known. Input material: PBMCs or a T cell subset sorted from them (not recorded which). CDR3 amino acids: CASSSDGLKKLFF. DNA for the CDR3: TGTGCCAGCAGTTCGGACGGTCTGAAAAAGCTGTTTTTT.